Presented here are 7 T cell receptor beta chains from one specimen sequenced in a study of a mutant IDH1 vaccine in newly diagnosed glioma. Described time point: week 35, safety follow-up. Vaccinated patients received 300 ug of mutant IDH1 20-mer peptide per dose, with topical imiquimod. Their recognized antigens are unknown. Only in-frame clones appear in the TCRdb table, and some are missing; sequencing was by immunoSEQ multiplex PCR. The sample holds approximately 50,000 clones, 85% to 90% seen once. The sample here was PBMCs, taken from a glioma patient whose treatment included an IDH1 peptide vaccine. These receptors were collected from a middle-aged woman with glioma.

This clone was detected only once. The CDR3 spells CASSSSGQNEKLFF. The CDR3 DNA reads TGTGCCAGTAGTAGCTCTGGACAGAATGAAAAACTGTTTTTT. The chain couples TRBV19 to TRBJ1-4; tentatively, D is TRBD1 (6 bases). Germline CDR1 and CDR2: LNHDA and SQIVND (reference sequence). The V gene lost 4 bases and the J gene lost 5 bases, with 11 bases spanning the gap. The CDR3 extends over 14 amino acids. Combining the CDR3 with reference TRBV19 and TRBJ1-4 gives the whole variable domain DGGITQSPKYLFRKEGQNVTLSCEQNLNHDAMYWYRQDPGQGLRLIYYSQIVNDFQKGDIAEGYSVSREKKESFPLTVTSAQKNPTAFYLCASSSSGQNEKLFFGSGTQLSVL.

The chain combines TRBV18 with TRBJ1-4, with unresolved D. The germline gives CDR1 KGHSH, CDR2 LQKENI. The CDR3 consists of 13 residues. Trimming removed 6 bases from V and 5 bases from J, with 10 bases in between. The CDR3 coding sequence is TGTGCCAGCTCTGCCAGTAAGAATGAAAAACTGTTTTTT. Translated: CASSASKNEKLFF.

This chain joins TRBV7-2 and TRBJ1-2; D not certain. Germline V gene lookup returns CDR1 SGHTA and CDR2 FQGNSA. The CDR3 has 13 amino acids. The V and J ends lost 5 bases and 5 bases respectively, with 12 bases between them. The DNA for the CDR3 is TGTGCCAGCAGCCCCCCCAACGATTATGGCTACACCTTC. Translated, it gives CASSPPNDYGYTF. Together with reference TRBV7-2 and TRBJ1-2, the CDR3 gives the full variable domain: GAGVSQSPSNKVTEKGKDVELRCDPISGHTALYWYRQSLGQGLEFLIYFQGNSAPDKSGLPSDRFSAERTGGSVSTLTIQRTQQEDSAVYLCASSPPNDYGYTFGSGTRLTVV.

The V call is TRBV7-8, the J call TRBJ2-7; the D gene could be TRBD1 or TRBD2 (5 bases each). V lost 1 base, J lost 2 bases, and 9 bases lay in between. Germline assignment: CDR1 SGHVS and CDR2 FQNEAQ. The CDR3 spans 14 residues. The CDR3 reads CASSLVLGPYEQYF. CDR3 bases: TGTGCCAGCAGCTTAGTCCTGGGACCCTACGAGCAGTACTTC.

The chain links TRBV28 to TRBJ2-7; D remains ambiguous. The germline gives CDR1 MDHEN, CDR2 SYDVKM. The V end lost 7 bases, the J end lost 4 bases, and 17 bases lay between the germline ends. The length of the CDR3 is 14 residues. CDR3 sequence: CASTSGLLGYEQYF. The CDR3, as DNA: TGTGCCAGCACTTCCGGCCTCCTAGGGTACGAGCAGTACTTC.

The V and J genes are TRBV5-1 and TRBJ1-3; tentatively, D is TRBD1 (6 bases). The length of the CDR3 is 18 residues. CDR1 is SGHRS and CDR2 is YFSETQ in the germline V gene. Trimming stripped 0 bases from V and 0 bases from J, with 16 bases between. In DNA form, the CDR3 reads TGCGCCAGCAGCTTGGAGGACAGCAGGCTCTACTCTGGAAACACCATATATTTT. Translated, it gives CASSLEDSRLYSGNTIYF.

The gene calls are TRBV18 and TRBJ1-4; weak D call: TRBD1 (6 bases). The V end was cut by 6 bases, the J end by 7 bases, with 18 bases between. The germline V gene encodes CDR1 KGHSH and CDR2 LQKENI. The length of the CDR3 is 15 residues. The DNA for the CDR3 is TGTGCCAGCTCGAGGCAGGGGCCGGCGGGTGAAAAACTGTTTTTT. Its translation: CASSRQGPAGEKLFF. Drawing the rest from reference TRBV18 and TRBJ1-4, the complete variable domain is NAGVMQNPRHLVRRRGQEARLRCSPMKGHSHVYWYRQLPEEGLKFMVYLQKENIIDESGMPKERFSAEFPKEGPSILRIQQVVRGDSAAYFCASSRQGPAGEKLFFGSGTQLSVL.